This passage covers 28 T cell receptor beta chains from one sample sequenced in a study of T cells after somatic rescue of genetic block (dated by TCRdb to the early 2020s). Library construction relied on the immunoSEQ multiplex PCR assay. TCRdb provides this immuneACCESS table in a form limited to in-frame rearrangements. Some clones are lacking; in checked studies, under half of them reflect an unresolved V gene, and why the rest are absent is not known. Within this sample are 11,000 to 15,000 clones, with around 68% of them counted one time only. About 30% of the sample lies in the top ten. Sequenced sample: peripheral blood mononuclear cells (PBMCs). The receptors here all came from a man aged 18 to 30.

CDR3 nucleotide sequence: TGTGCCAGCAGTGAACAGGGTAGGGGGACCCAGTACTTC. Protein sequence: CASSEQGRGTQYF. The rearrangement joins TRBV6-1 to TRBJ2-5, with a weak D call TRBD1 (5 bases). Germline V gene lookup returns CDR1 MNHNS and CDR2 SASEGT. CDR3 length: 13 residues. Trimming removed 2 bases from V and 7 bases from J, with 11 bases in between.

The sample holds a few counts of this clone. The V gene is TRBV21-1, the J gene TRBJ2-1; the D segment call TRBD1 is taken from the table without a DNA check. TRBV21-1 is a pseudogene segment. The CDR3 has 18 amino acids. The CDR3 coding sequence is TGTGCCAGCAGCCCCCGGGCGGGACAGGAGGAGTCCTACAATGAGCAGTTCTTC. It translates to CASSPRAGQEESYNEQFF.

The chain is built from TRBV9 and TRBJ2-4; 11 positions agree with TRBD2. Trimming cost V 3 bases and J 5 bases; bases outside gene matches: 4. From germline, CDR1 is SGDLS and CDR2 YYNGEE. The CDR3 contains 15 residues. The CDR3 spells CASSGVAGGQNIQYF. CDR3 DNA: TGTGCCAGCAGCGGGGTAGCGGGAGGGCAAAACATTCAGTACTTC.

This clone was observed a handful of times. The rearrangement uses TRBV7-9 and TRBJ2-1; D may be TRBD2 (6 bases). Germline V lookup: CDR1 SEHNR, CDR2 FQNEAQ (reference sequence). Deletions cut 2 bases from V and 4 bases from J, with 12 bases between. This CDR3 contains 15 residues. This CDR3 reads CASSLRRGRYNEQFF. CDR3 DNA sequence: TGTGCCAGCAGCTTAAGACGGGGGAGATACAATGAGCAGTTCTTC.

The rearrangement links TRBV12-2 to TRBJ1-2; the table's D call, TRBD1, was not checked against the DNA. TRBV12-2 corresponds to a pseudogene. CDR3 size: 16 residues. CDR3 region: CASRFTVTRKTYGYTF. In nucleotides, the CDR3 is TGTGCAAGTCGCTTTACTGTGACACGAAAGACCTATGGCTACACCTTC.

This clone was observed a handful of times. The CDR3 nucleotides read TGTGCCAGCAGTCACTTGGCGCGACAAAACATTCAGTACTTC. Translation: CASSHLARQNIQYF. The rearrangement links TRBV28 to TRBJ2-4; no clear D. Germline-derived CDR1 and CDR2 are MDHEN and SYDVKM. Deletions cut 5 bases from V and 5 bases from J, with 13 bases between. The CDR3 covers 14 residues.

The V and J genes are TRBV5-1 and TRBJ2-5; 8 bases align to TRBD2. Germline lookup yields CDR1 SGHRS and CDR2 YFSETQ. The ends lost 1 base at V and 5 bases at J; junction bases unmatched: 10. This CDR3 region has 16 residues. This CDR3 is CASSLSPGGIIETQYF. In nucleotides, the CDR3 is TGCGCCAGCAGCTTGTCTCCGGGGGGGATTATCGAGACCCAGTACTTC. Looking up the rest from reference TRBV5-1 and TRBJ2-5 gives the full variable domain: KAGVTQTPRYLIKTRGQQVTLSCSPISGHRSVSWYQQTPGQGLQFLFEYFSETQRNKGNFPGRFSGRQFSNSRSEMNVSTLELGDSALYLCASSLSPGGIIETQYFGPGTRLLVL.

There are many counts of this clone. The chain recombines TRBV19 with TRBJ1-3; possibly TRBD1 for D (6 bases). The CDR3 extends over 17 amino acids. CDR1 is LNHDA, CDR2 SQIVND, per germline (reference sequence). Trimming shortened V by 3 bases and J by 4 bases, and 19 bases separated the two germline ends. CDR3 protein: CASSIARPGALGNTIYF. DNA for the CDR3: TGTGCCAGTAGTATCGCCCGTCCAGGGGCGTTAGGAAACACCATATATTTT.

V and J are TRBV19 and TRBJ2-6; no clear D gene. The germline V gene has CDR1 LNHDA and CDR2 SQIVND (reference sequence). Trimming took 5 bases from V and 0 from J, leaving 17 bases between them. The CDR3 extends over 18 amino acids. The CDR3 sequence is CASSDPPQRFSGANVLTF. The DNA for the CDR3 is TGTGCCAGTAGTGATCCCCCCCAGAGGTTCTCTGGGGCCAACGTCCTGACTTTC.

The count of this clone is one. The CDR3 DNA reads as TGTGCCAGCTCACCTTCCCCGACAGGGCAAAACATTCAGTACTTC. This codes for CASSPSPTGQNIQYF. V gene TRBV18 combines with J gene TRBJ2-4, with 7 bases fitting TRBD1. This CDR3 is 15 amino acids long. V lost 3 bases, J lost 5 bases, and 7 bases stayed unmatched. Germline lookup yields CDR1 KGHSH and CDR2 LQKENI.

This clone was seen a handful of times. V and J are TRBV28 and TRBJ1-6; D not certain. Germline CDR1 and CDR2: MDHEN and SYDVKM. The CDR3 runs to 16 residues. V lost 9 bases and J 0 bases, leaving 15 bases between the germline ends. The CDR3 region is CASLMGLSSYNSPLHF. The CDR3 DNA sequence: TGTGCCAGTTTAATGGGTTTGAGCTCCTATAATTCACCCCTCCACTTT.

This clone appeared a single time. The J gene is TRBJ1-2, the V gene TRBV5-4, with 7 bases lining up with TRBD1. The germline gives CDR1 SGHNT, CDR2 YYREEE (reference sequence). V trimming: 0 bases; J trimming: 4 bases; junction bases outside the gene matches: 6. The CDR3 has 15 amino acids. This CDR3 reads CASSLVAGTVYGYTF. In DNA, the CDR3 is TGTGCCAGCAGCTTGGTCGCCGGGACAGTCTATGGCTACACCTTC.

The V and J genes are TRBV2 and TRBJ2-3, with D possibly matching TRBD2 (5 bases). The germline V gene encodes CDR1 SNHLY and CDR2 FYNNEI. Between the trimmed V and J ends, which lost 6 bases and 0 bases, there was a span of 13 bases. The CDR3 covers 15 residues. CDR3 coding DNA: TGTGCCAGCAGCATGACTATACTCAGCACAGATACGCAGTATTTT. It specifies CASSMTILSTDTQYF.

This chain links TRBV5-1 with TRBJ2-7; 9 bases match TRBD2. The length of the CDR3 is 16 residues. Trimming took 2 bases from V and 1 from J; bases not matched to a gene: 7. Per the germline V gene, CDR1 is SGHRS and CDR2 is YFSETQ. CDR3 bases: TGCGCCAGCAGCTTCTTAAGCGGGGGGTCATCCTACGAGCAGTACTTC. It is translated as CASSFLSGGSSYEQYF.

This clone was found a few times. The chain employs TRBV6-6 and TRBJ2-1, with a possible D match to TRBD2 (6 bases). Germline V CDR1 and CDR2: MNHNY, SVGAGI (reference sequence). With 5 bases removed from V and 0 bases from J, the gap between germline ends came to 11 bases. The length of the CDR3 is 15 residues. CDR3 sequence reads: CASSRDGSSYNEQFF. The CDR3 DNA reads TGTGCCAGCAGTCGGGACGGGAGCTCCTACAATGAGCAGTTCTTC.

The chain recombines TRBV19 with TRBJ2-3; the match to TRBD1 covers 8 bases. This CDR3 contains 13 residues. V shed 9 bases, J shed 4 bases, and the junction held 6 bases outside the gene matches. The germline V gene has CDR1 LNHDA and CDR2 SQIVND (reference sequence). The CDR3 region is CASRTGSADTQYF. The CDR3 DNA is TGTGCCAGCCGGACAGGGTCGGCAGATACGCAGTATTTT.

The rearrangement uses TRBV28 and TRBJ2-7; 9 nucleotides match TRBD1. CDR1 MDHEN and CDR2 SYDVKM come from the germline V gene. The CDR3 covers 16 residues. V lost 2 bases, J lost 2 bases, and 7 bases stayed unmatched. CDR3 region: CASSLLGTGRTYEQYF. The CDR3 DNA sequence: TGTGCCAGCAGTTTACTCGGGACAGGGAGGACCTACGAGCAGTACTTC.

This chain uses TRBV18 with TRBJ1-6, with D unresolved. The CDR3 spans 15 residues. V lost 3 bases, J lost 1 base, and 7 bases lay in between. Germline V CDR1 and CDR2: KGHSH, LQKENI. The CDR3 coding sequence is TGTGCCAGCTCACCCGGGGATTCCTATAATTCACCCCTCCACTTT. Its protein is CASSPGDSYNSPLHF.

This clone is large by share. The genes are TRBV6-4 and TRBJ2-7, with 11 bases identical to TRBD1. V trimming: 8 bases; J trimming: 0 bases; junction bases outside the gene matches: 15. The germline V gene has CDR1 MRHNA and CDR2 SNTAGT. This CDR3 spans 18 amino acids. In nucleotides, the CDR3 is TGTGCCAGCCTCTTTTCGGACAGGGGGCCTTTAAGCTCCTACGAGCAGTACTTC. Translating gives CASLFSDRGPLSSYEQYF.

V is TRBV5-1 and J is TRBJ2-3; D might be TRBD1 (5 bases). V lost 6 bases and J lost 2, with 7 bases in between. The CDR3 is made up of 12 amino acids. Germline CDR1 reads SGHRS; CDR2 reads YFSETQ. The CDR3 DNA reads as TGCGCCAGCAAGGGGATCACAGATACGCAGTATTTT. Translating gives CASKGITDTQYF.

In this sample, this clone turned up once. The V and J genes are TRBV7-3 and TRBJ2-1, with 7 bases lining up with TRBD2. Germline CDR1 SGHTA, CDR2 FQGTGA. The CDR3 is 15 residues long. The V segment lost 5 bases and the J segment 6 bases; nucleotides outside the gene matches: 10. The CDR3 is CASSPRGVKGNEQFF. The CDR3 DNA reads TGTGCCAGCAGCCCTCGGGGGGTGAAAGGCAATGAGCAGTTCTTC.

This clone was detected a few times. The CDR3 DNA sequence: TGCGCCAGCAGCACCGGGACAGCGTACTCCTACGAGCAGTACTTC. Translating it yields CASSTGTAYSYEQYF. This chain links TRBV5-1 with TRBJ2-7; 7 nucleotides agree with TRBD1. The V gene's germline CDR1 is SGHRS and CDR2 YFSETQ. CDR3 size: 15 residues. The ends lost 4 bases at V and 0 bases at J; junction bases unmatched: 7.

The V and J genes are TRBV28 and TRBJ2-6; D unclear. Looked up from germline, CDR1 is MDHEN and CDR2 is SYDVKM. This CDR3 spans 17 amino acids. With 1 base removed from V and 4 bases from J, the gap between germline ends came to 14 bases. The CDR3 sequence is CASSLYLRAAGANVLTF. The CDR3 DNA sequence: TGTGCCAGCAGTTTATATTTACGGGCTGCGGGGGCCAACGTCCTGACTTTC.

V gene TRBV5-4 combines with J gene TRBJ2-3; either TRBD1 or TRBD2 may supply D (5 bases each). CDR1 SGHNT and CDR2 YYREEE come from the germline V gene (reference sequence). The CDR3 extends over 15 amino acids. Trimming shortened V by 2 bases and J by 1 base, and 11 bases separated the two germline ends. The CDR3 region has the DNA TGTGCCAGCAGCTTTAGAGGGGCCGGCACAGATACGCAGTATTTT. Translating it yields CASSFRGAGTDTQYF. Drawing the rest from reference TRBV5-4 and TRBJ2-3, the complete variable domain is ETGVTQSPTHLIKTRGQQVTLRCSSQSGHNTVSWYQQALGQGPQFIFQYYREEENGRGNFPPRFSGLQFPNYSSELNVNALELDDSALYLCASSFRGAGTDTQYFGPGTRLTVL.

The chain joins TRBV7-9 to TRBJ2-7; tentative D call: TRBD2 (5 bases). In germline, CDR1 is SEHNR, CDR2 FQNEAQ (reference sequence). There are 15 residues in the CDR3. V was pared by 3 bases and J by 0 bases, with 12 bases between. The DNA of the CDR3 is TGTGCCAGCAGCTTCTTTGGCCTAGCCTCCTACGAGCAGTACTTC. Translating it yields CASSFFGLASYEQYF. Drawing the rest from reference TRBV7-9 and TRBJ2-7, the complete variable domain is DTGVSQNPRHKITKRGQNVTFRCDPISEHNRLYWYRQTLGQGPEFLTYFQNEAQLEKSRLLSDRFSAERPKGSFSTLEIQRTEQGDSAMYLCASSFFGLASYEQYFGPGTRLTVT.

This chain joins TRBV6-6 and TRBJ2-5, with 7 nucleotides matching TRBD2. The V and J ends lost 7 bases and 4 bases, in that order; junction bases with no gene match: 12. This CDR3 spans 15 amino acids. Germline V gene lookup returns CDR1 MNHNY and CDR2 SVGAGI (reference sequence). The CDR3 sequence: CASTRGDYRGETQYF. In nucleotides, the CDR3 is TGTGCCAGCACCCGGGGGGACTACCGCGGAGAGACCCAGTACTTC.

This clone has only a few counts. The genes are TRBV5-1 and TRBJ2-2; the D gene is possibly TRBD1 (6 bases). The CDR3 spans 14 residues. V lost 4 bases and J lost 2, with 9 bases in between. In germline, CDR1 is SGHRS, CDR2 YFSETQ. The CDR3 DNA sequence: TGCGCCAGCAGCCGGACAGTTAACACCGGGGAGCTGTTTTTT. This sequence encodes CASSRTVNTGELFF.

The rearrangement uses TRBV27 and TRBJ2-7; the D gene is possibly TRBD2 (5 bases). The germline V gene encodes CDR1 MNHEY and CDR2 SMNVEV (reference sequence). The CDR3 has 13 amino acids. The V and J ends lost 5 bases and 7 bases respectively, with 15 bases between them. The CDR3 region has the DNA TGTGCCAGCAGTATCCGGGATCCCTGGGAGCAGTACTTC. Protein: CASSIRDPWEQYF.